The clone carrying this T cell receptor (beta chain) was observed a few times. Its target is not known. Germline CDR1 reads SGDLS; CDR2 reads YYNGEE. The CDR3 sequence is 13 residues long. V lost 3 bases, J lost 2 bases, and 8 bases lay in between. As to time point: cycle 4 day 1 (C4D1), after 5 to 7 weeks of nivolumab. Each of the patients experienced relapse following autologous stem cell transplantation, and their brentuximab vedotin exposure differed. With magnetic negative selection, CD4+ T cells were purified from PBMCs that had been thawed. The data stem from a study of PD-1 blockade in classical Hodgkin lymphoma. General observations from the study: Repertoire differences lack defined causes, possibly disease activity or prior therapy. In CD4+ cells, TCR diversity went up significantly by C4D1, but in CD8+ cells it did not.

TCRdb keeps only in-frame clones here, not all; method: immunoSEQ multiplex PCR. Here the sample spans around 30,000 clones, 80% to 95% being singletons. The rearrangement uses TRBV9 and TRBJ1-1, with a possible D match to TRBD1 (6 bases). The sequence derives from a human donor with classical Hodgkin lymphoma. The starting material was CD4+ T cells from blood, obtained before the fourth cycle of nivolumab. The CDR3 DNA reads TGTGCCAGCAGCGGGACAGCAAACACTGAAGCTTTCTTT. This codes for CASSGTANTEAFF.